This entry concerns a single T cell receptor beta chain. The antigen is undetermined. From germline, CDR1 is SQVTM and CDR2 ANQGSEA. V lost 6 bases and J lost 6, with 17 bases in between. CDR3 length: 13 amino acids. The protocol was immunoSEQ multiplex PCR, while the TCRdb copy is restricted to in-frame clones and leaves out a portion. Of roughly 7,400 clones in the sample, around 60% are singletons; the top ten hold 10% to 15%. This sample was taken from a study of tumor-infiltrating lymphocytes in localized non-small cell lung cancer. Study-wide background: Several tumor histologies, both smoking statuses, and some post-neoadjuvant chemotherapy samples were included. From each patient, both tumor and uninvolved lung, non-adjacent to tumor, were sampled.

Overall study results and limits: TCRbeta sequencing showed higher T cell infiltration in tumors than uninvolved lung. Different pieces of the same tissue went to different assays, confounding technical variation with intratumor heterogeneity.

This TCR was sampled from a human donor with non-small cell lung cancer. The genes are TRBV29-1 and TRBJ1-1; no definite D call. Sequenced sample: uninvolved lung tissue not adjacent to the tumor. CDR3 in amino acids: CSVFAPVPAEAFF. In DNA, the CDR3 is TGCAGCGTGTTTGCCCCCGTACCCGCTGAAGCTTTCTTT.